Sequencing of this T cell receptor beta chain was carried out in a study of blood T cell repertoires in COVID-19. Overall study: Acute and convalescent COVID-19 samples came from the United States, Italy and Spain. PBMCs, B-cell-depleted T cells, or T cells were the source of the cDNA or gDNA that made up the material.

The CDR3 is 15 amino acids. Trimming cost V 5 bases and J 0 bases, with 11 bases left between them. Germline-derived CDR1 and CDR2 are KGHDR and SFDVKD. Per the original methods: For nucleated cells, counts were estimated from reference gene primer amplification. The table came from immunoSEQ multiplex PCR; TCRdb's copy has only in-frame clones and leaves some out. That table furnishes V, J and clone size, whereas the DNA furnished D and trimming. This sample has 200,000 to 300,000 clones; around 90% occur once, and the top ten carry just over 7%. Sample: peripheral blood. The source is a man in his 60s who had recovered from COVID-19. The rearrangement links TRBV24-1 to TRBJ2-3; D unresolved. CDR3 amino acids: CATSGTVRSTDTQYF. The CDR3 DNA reads TGTGCCACCAGTGGTACAGTGAGAAGCACAGATACGCAGTATTTT.